The clone carrying this T cell receptor beta chain appeared once. The target antigen is unknown. The germline V gene has CDR1 MDHEN and CDR2 SYDVKM. The CDR3 runs 14 residues. Trimming stripped 7 bases from V and 1 base from J, with 11 bases between. The method was immunoSEQ multiplex PCR; TCRdb's version includes in-frame clones alone and lacks a portion of them. The table records some 200,000 clones, roughly 77% of them present only once. The data were obtained in a study of cytotoxic CD8 clonotypes in ibrutinib-treated CLL. General observations from the study: Clonality, elevated at ibrutinib response, dropped back toward baseline at progression.

J is TRBJ1-5 and V is TRBV28; weak D call: TRBD1 (5 bases). This receptor was obtained from a human donor with chronic lymphocytic leukemia. The sequenced sample was PBMCs, obtained after 12 months of ibrutinib treatment. For the CDR3, the DNA is TGTGCCAGCAAGACAGTCCCGAGCAATCAGCCCCAGCATTTT. It is translated as CASKTVPSNQPQHF.